The next 13 T cell receptor beta chains were all read from a single sample in a study of beta chain features in type 1 diabetes. Sequencing targeted expressed TCRB transcripts, as all isolated RNA had been reverse transcribed. Sequenced by immunoSEQ multiplex PCR; TCRdb stores in-frame clones only, minus some. The data show around 190,000 clones, 13% seen once. The specimen was central memory CD4+ T cells from blood. The origin of the receptors is a woman aged 18-29 years in good health.

This clone was seen more than once but under ten times. The chain is built from TRBV5-1 and TRBJ1-1; D is unclear. Trimming took off 5 bases at V and 4 bases at J, with 15 bases between the two ends. The CDR3 sequence is 14 residues long. Germline CDR1 reads SGHRS; CDR2 reads YFSETQ. CDR3 DNA sequence: TGCGCCAGCAGTCAAAGAGCGGACGGCACTGAAGCTTTCTTT. This translates into CASSQRADGTEAFF.

This clone appeared a few times. This chain joins TRBV29-1 and TRBJ2-6; D call uncertain. This CDR3 has 13 amino acids. The V end was cut by 4 bases, the J end by 0 bases, with 4 bases between. Per germline, CDR1 SQVTM and CDR2 ANQGSEA. CDR3: CSVAFSGANVLTF. DNA for the CDR3: TGCAGCGTTGCCTTCTCTGGGGCCAACGTCCTGACTTTC.

The CDR3 nucleotides read TGTGCCTGGAGTCTACGGGGAGAACAGCCCCAGCATTTT. Its protein product is CAWSLRGEQPQHF. The rearrangement links TRBV30 to TRBJ1-5; no firm D call. CDR3 length: 13 residues. Per germline, CDR1 GTSNPN and CDR2 SVGIG (reference sequence). Deletions cut 2 bases from V and 7 bases from J, with 12 bases between. The full variable domain, completed using reference TRBV30 and TRBJ1-5, is SQTIHQWPATLVQPVGSPLSLECTVEGTSNPNLYWYRQAAGRGLQLLFYSVGIGQISSEVPQNLSASRPQDRQFILSSKKLLLSDSGFYLCAWSLRGEQPQHFGDGTRLSIL.

This clone was counted between two and nine times. The rearrangement joins TRBV14 to TRBJ2-6, with D perhaps TRBD1 (5 bases). The CDR3 is 18 amino acids. Trimming left V 1 base short and J 4 bases short, with 17 bases between. The germline CDR1 and CDR2 sequences are SGHDN and FVKESK. CDR3 nucleotide sequence: TGTGCCAGCAGCCAAGGCGTCCTCAGGGCGTCAGGGGCCAACGTCCTGACTTTC. Its protein is CASSQGVLRASGANVLTF.

This clone has a handful of counts. The rearrangement uses TRBV30 and TRBJ1-1, with 8 bases identical to TRBD1. CDR3 size: 14 residues. Germline V gene data show CDR1 as GTSNPN and CDR2 as SVGIG (reference sequence). With 2 bases clipped from V and 6 bases from J, the junction kept 8 bases outside the gene matches. CDR3 in amino acids: CAWSTYGQGAEAFF. CDR3 bases: TGTGCCTGGAGTACGTATGGACAGGGAGCTGAAGCTTTCTTT.

This clone occurred a few times. The V and J genes are TRBV18 and TRBJ1-2; D not certain. Germline values: CDR1 KGHSH, CDR2 LQKENI. Deletions cut 5 bases from V and 6 bases from J, with 16 bases between. The CDR3 runs to 14 residues. The CDR3 sequence: CASSSTSAVDGYTF. CDR3 nucleotides: TGTGCCAGCTCATCGACATCGGCCGTAGATGGCTACACCTTC.

This chain connects TRBV5-1 to TRBJ2-2; 7 bases are shared with TRBD2. J gave up 1 base and V 6 bases, and 9 bases lay outside the gene matches. Germline V gene lookup returns CDR1 SGHRS and CDR2 YFSETQ. This CDR3 has 16 residues. The CDR3: CASNREAGLNTGELFF. Written as DNA, the CDR3 is TGCGCCAGCAATAGGGAAGCGGGGCTGAACACCGGGGAGCTGTTTTTT.

This clone was seen repeatedly, ten times or more. CDR3 region: CASSLQPGKRQGTYEQYF. CDR3 coding DNA: TGCGCCAGCAGCTTGCAACCCGGAAAAAGACAGGGTACCTACGAGCAGTACTTC. This sequence joins TRBV5-1 and TRBJ2-7; 7 bases fit TRBD1. Germline lookup yields CDR1 SGHRS and CDR2 YFSETQ. This CDR3 has 18 residues. With 1 base clipped from V and 2 bases from J, the junction kept 15 bases outside the gene matches.

This clone has just a few counts. The chain combines TRBV27 with TRBJ2-7; 9 nucleotides align to TRBD2. CDR1 is MNHEY and CDR2 is SMNVEV in the germline V gene (reference sequence). V shed 4 bases and J 6 bases; nucleotides not matched to a gene: 13. This CDR3 contains 16 residues. The CDR3 region is CASSSLGLAGRFEQYF. The CDR3 DNA reads TGTGCCAGCAGTTCCCTAGGGCTAGCGGGAAGGTTCGAGCAGTACTTC.

A few counts support this clone. The chain has TRBV28 and TRBJ2-5; D perhaps matches TRBD2 (6 bases). The CDR3 spans 13 residues. Germline V gene sequence: CDR1 MDHEN, CDR2 SYDVKM. V lost 6 bases and J lost 3, with 11 bases in between. The CDR3 DNA sequence: TGTGCCAGCAGGGGCCGGGGGAAAGAGACCCAGTACTTC. This sequence encodes CASRGRGKETQYF.

This clone was seen a few times. The rearrangement uses TRBV7-9 and TRBJ2-5; 12 bases match TRBD2. CDR3 length: 17 amino acids. V gave up 4 bases and J gave up 5 bases; unmatched junction bases: 11. From germline, CDR1 is SEHNR and CDR2 FQNEAQ (reference sequence). The chain's CDR3 is CASSSWTSGTSGETQYF. In nucleotides, the CDR3 is TGTGCCAGCAGCTCATGGACTAGCGGGACCTCCGGGGAGACCCAGTACTTC.

This clone occurred a few times. The gene calls are TRBV30 and TRBJ2-3; tentatively, D is TRBD2 (6 bases). Trimming took 0 bases from V and 2 from J, leaving 12 bases between them. CDR1 and CDR2 from the germline V gene are GTSNPN and SVGIG (reference sequence). CDR3 length: 15 residues. CDR3 coding DNA: TGTGCCTGGAGTGTAGGCGGGACCTCCACAGATACGCAGTATTTT. This gives the protein CAWSVGGTSTDTQYF.

This rearrangement joins TRBV4-2 to TRBJ2-1; TRBD2 matches 13 bases. The CDR3 spans 16 residues. The ends lost 2 bases at V and 5 bases at J; junction bases unmatched: 3. CDR1 LGHNA and CDR2 YNFKEQ come from the germline V gene. CDR3 residues: CASSQPTSGGNNEQFF. Here the CDR3 DNA reads TGTGCCAGCAGCCAACCGACTAGCGGGGGGAACAATGAGCAGTTCTTC.